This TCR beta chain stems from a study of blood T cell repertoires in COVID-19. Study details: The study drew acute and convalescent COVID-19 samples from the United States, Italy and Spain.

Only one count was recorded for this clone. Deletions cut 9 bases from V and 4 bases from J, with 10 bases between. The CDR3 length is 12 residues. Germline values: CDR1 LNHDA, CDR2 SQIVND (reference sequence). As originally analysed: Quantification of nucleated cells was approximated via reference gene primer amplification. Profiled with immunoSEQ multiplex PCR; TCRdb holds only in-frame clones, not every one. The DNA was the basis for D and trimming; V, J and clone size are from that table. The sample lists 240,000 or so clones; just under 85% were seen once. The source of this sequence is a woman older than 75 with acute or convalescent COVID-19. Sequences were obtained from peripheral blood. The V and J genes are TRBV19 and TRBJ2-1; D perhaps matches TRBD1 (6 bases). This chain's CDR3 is CASTDRYNEQFF. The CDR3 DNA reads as TGTGCCAGCACCGACAGGTACAATGAGCAGTTCTTC.